The rows below give T cell receptor beta chains drawn from one sample of a study of blood T cell repertoires in COVID-19. This table comes from immunoSEQ multiplex PCR, and its TCRdb copy is limited to in-frame clones, with some not included. The table lists about 160,000 clones, roughly 90% of them singletons. The sequencing sample was made of peripheral blood. These receptors were taken from a young man with COVID-19, enrolled during active disease. CDR3s include the opening cysteine and the closing phenylalanine or tryptophan. D genes are given only for firm matches. Clone size, where shown, is once, few, many, or a class for clones that have expanded.

clone_size,d_call,v_call,j_call,cdr3_nt,cdr3_aa
NA,NA,TRBV3-1/TRBV3-2,TRBJ2-1,TGTGCCAGCAGCCAAGAGGCCAGCGGGCCCTACAATGAGCAGTTCTTC,CASSQEASGPYNEQFF
NA,NA,TRBV9,TRBJ2-3,TGTGCCAGCAGCTTCACAGGGACAGATACGCAGTATTTT,CASSFTGTDTQYF
NA,TRBD2,TRBV4-3,TRBJ2-7,TGCGCCAGCAGCCGAGAAGCGGGAGTCGGCTCCTACGAGCAGTACTTC,CASSREAGVGSYEQYF
NA,TRBD1,TRBV4-3,TRBJ2-7,TGCGCCAGCAGCCGAGGTCCGGGACAGGGAGTTGGCGAGCAGTACTTC,CASSRGPGQGVGEQYF
NA,NA,TRBV18,TRBJ1-1,TGTGCCAGCTCACCTACCACGACAGGCACTGAAGCTTTCTTT,CASSPTTTGTEAFF
NA,TRBD1,TRBV28,TRBJ1-1,TGTGCCAGCAGTTTAGGGGACAGACTGAACACTGAAGCTTTCTTT,CASSLGDRLNTEAFF
NA,NA,TRBV3-1/TRBV3-2,TRBJ1-1,TGTGCCAGCAGCCAAGTGCGGAACACTGAAGCTTTCTTT,CASSQVRNTEAFF
NA,NA,TRBV30,TRBJ1-2,TGTGCCTGGATAAACCTCAGGCCCGGGGGGAATGGCTACACCTTC,CAWINLRPGGNGYTF
NA,TRBD1,TRBV28,TRBJ1-2,TGTGCCAGCATGACAGGGGGCGACTATGGCTACACCTTC,CASMTGGDYGYTF
few,TRBD1,TRBV7-3,TRBJ1-2,TGTGCCAGCAGCCAAGCTGGACAGGGAGCCGGCTACACCTTC,CASSQAGQGAGYTF
NA,NA,TRBV6-4,TRBJ1-2,TGTGCCAGCAGTGACTCGAATCGAGGCCCTTTTTATGGCTACACCTTC,CASSDSNRGPFYGYTF
NA,NA,TRBV28,TRBJ1-2,TGTGCCAGCACCCCGACAGAATACTATGGCTACACCTTC,CASTPTEYYGYTF
NA,NA,TRBV19,TRBJ2-3,TGTGCCAGTAGTTCGGGCACAGATACGCAGTATTTT,CASSSGTDTQYF
once,TRBD1,TRBV28,TRBJ2-1,TGTGCCAGCAGTTCCTCGGGACAGGGAGTCGATGAGCAGTTCTTC,CASSSSGQGVDEQFF
NA,NA,TRBV7-9,TRBJ1-6,TGTGCCAGCAGCTTAGAGCTGGTTTCACCCCTCCACTTT,CASSLELVSPLHF
NA,NA,TRBV9,TRBJ1-6,TGTGCCAGCAGCCCCGGGTATAATTCACCCCTCCACTTT,CASSPGYNSPLHF
NA,TRBD1,TRBV19,TRBJ1-5,TGTGCCAGTAGTATTCGCCGAGACAGGGGCCTAGGAAAGCATCAGCCCCAGCATTTT,CASSIRRDRGLGKHQPQHF
NA,TRBD2,TRBV2,TRBJ2-3,TGTGGTTCGGTAGCGGGGTCCACAGATACGCAGTATTTT,CGSVAGSTDTQYF
NA,NA,TRBV24-1,TRBJ2-6,TGTGCCACCAGTGATCCGCTAGGTGCTGAGCACTCTGGGGCCAACGTCCTGACTTTC,CATSDPLGAEHSGANVLTF
NA,TRBD1,TRBV2,TRBJ1-2,TGTGCCAGCAGTGCCAGGACAGGGGGCCCGAGTGGCTACACCTTC,CASSARTGGPSGYTF
NA,TRBD1,TRBV19,TRBJ1-5,TGTGCCAGTAGTATAGGTCTTCACAGGGGGGGTCAGCCCCAGCATTTT,CASSIGLHRGGQPQHF
NA,TRBD1,TRBV5-1,TRBJ1-2,TGCGCCAGCTTTGGGGGACAGGGGAGTGGCTACACCTTC,CASFGGQGSGYTF
NA,NA,TRBV4-3,TRBJ2-7,TGCGCCAGCAGCCAAGATTCCACAGGGAATACATACGAGCAGTACTTC,CASSQDSTGNTYEQYF
NA,TRBD1,TRBV27,TRBJ1-3,TGTGCCAGCAGTTTAACAGGGGGAACTGGAAACACCATATATTTT,CASSLTGGTGNTIYF
NA,TRBD2,TRBV27,TRBJ2-7,TGTGCCAGCAGTTTATCGTGGCTAGCGGGGGGGAGCAACTACGAGCAGTACTTC,CASSLSWLAGGSNYEQYF
NA,NA,TRBV27,TRBJ2-1,TGTGCCAGCAGTTTAGGCCTTCCGACTAGTTTCGTAGGCAATGAGCAGTTCTTC,CASSLGLPTSFVGNEQFF
NA,TRBD1,TRBV9,TRBJ2-5,TGTGCCAGCAGCGCATGGACAGGAGGCCAAGAGACCCAGTACTTC,CASSAWTGGQETQYF
NA,TRBD1,TRBV6-5,TRBJ2-5,TGTGCCAGCTACCTCGGACAGGGCATTTCAGAGACCCAGTACTTC,CASYLGQGISETQYF
NA,TRBD2,TRBV6-5,TRBJ2-7,TGTGCCAGCAGTTATGGGACTAGCGGGGGTCTCGAGCAGTACTTC,CASSYGTSGGLEQYF
NA,TRBD2,TRBV5-4,TRBJ2-7,TGTGCCAGCAGCTTGATTAGTAGCGGGGTGACCGAGCAGTACTTC,CASSLISSGVTEQYF
NA,TRBD1,TRBV18,TRBJ2-5,TGTGCCAGCTCACTAAGGGGGCCGACCCAAGAGACCCAGTACTTC,CASSLRGPTQETQYF
NA,NA,TRBV30,TRBJ2-5,TGTGCCTGCACGACATTCGCACAAGAGACCCAGTACTTC,CACTTFAQETQYF
NA,TRBD2,TRBV6-2/TRBV6-3,TRBJ2-5,TGTGCCAGCAGTTTCGGACTAGAGGGTGAGACCCAGTACTTC,CASSFGLEGETQYF
NA,NA,TRBV11-3,TRBJ2-7,TGTGCCAGCAGCTTAGATCTGCTAGGCTCCTACGAGCAGTACTTC,CASSLDLLGSYEQYF
NA,NA,TRBV4-3,TRBJ1-1,TGCGCCAGCAGCCAGGGTACAGGGCTGATCAACACTGAAGCTTTCTTT,CASSQGTGLINTEAFF
NA,TRBD2,TRBV10-3,TRBJ2-7,TGTGCCATCAGTGAGGGCGGGAGTAGGTACGAGCAGTACTTC,CAISEGGSRYEQYF
NA,TRBD1,TRBV14,TRBJ2-5,TGTGCCAGCAGCCAAGCCTACTCTCCGGGACAGGGGGCACAAGAGACCCAGTACTTC,CASSQAYSPGQGAQETQYF
NA,TRBD2,TRBV7-3,TRBJ2-7,TGTGCCAGCAGCTCGACTAGCGGGATAAACGAGCAGTACTTC,CASSSTSGINEQYF
once,NA,TRBV12-3/TRBV12-4,TRBJ2-7,TGTGCCAGCAGTCGGGGTCAAGCCTACGAGCAGTACTTC,CASSRGQAYEQYF
NA,NA,TRBV29-1,TRBJ1-1,TGCAGCGTTGATGGAGTCGGTGGGACTGAAGCTTTCTTT,CSVDGVGGTEAFF
NA,TRBD1,TRBV19,TRBJ1-5,TGTGCCAGTATCCGGACAGGGGGAATGGGCAATCAGCCCCAGCATTTT,CASIRTGGMGNQPQHF
NA,TRBD1,TRBV11-3,TRBJ2-1,TGTGCCAGCAGCTTATCATTCACGGGACAGGGCTCCTACAATGAGCAGTTCTTC,CASSLSFTGQGSYNEQFF